These 30 T cell receptor beta chains originate from one sample sequenced in a study of CD8+ T cells in alopecia areata. Documented treatment: oral pan-JAK inhibitor, 5-10 mg twice daily. Once RNA had been extracted, it was reverse transcribed into cDNA to act as the sequencing template. Repertoires were generated with immunoSEQ multiplex PCR, while TCRdb's copy carries only in-frame clones and drops some. The table includes about 160,000 clones, 60% detected once. The input for sequencing was CD4+ T cells sorted from blood, taken at week 24, from a patient treated with tofacitinib. The source of these receptors is a human donor with alopecia areata.

The V and J genes are TRBV29-1 and TRBJ2-1; 12 bases are shared with TRBD2. Germline V CDR1 and CDR2: SQVTM, ANQGSEA. Unmatched junction bases numbered 14, after V lost 6 bases and J lost 8 bases. The length of the CDR3 is 16 residues. The CDR3 is CSVQRTSGAGVYEQFF. The CDR3 bases are TGCAGCGTCCAACGGACTAGCGGGGCCGGAGTCTATGAGCAGTTCTTC.

The genes are TRBV5-1 and TRBJ2-5, with 7 positions matching TRBD1. The CDR3 length is 13 residues. Trimming at V came to 0 bases and at J to 10 bases, leaving 6 bases not matched to a gene. Germline V gives CDR1 SGHRS, CDR2 YFSETQ. The CDR3 is CASSLGTGRDQYF. The CDR3, as DNA: TGCGCCAGCAGCTTGGGGACAGGACGCGACCAGTACTTC.

The V call is TRBV4-2, the J call TRBJ2-6; 8 nucleotides line up with TRBD1. V lost 0 bases and J lost 1; bases outside the gene matches: 8. The CDR3 consists of 19 residues. CDR1 and CDR2 from the germline V gene are LGHNA and YNFKEQ. CDR3 amino acids: CASSQDAGGAVSGANVLTF. Here the CDR3 DNA reads TGTGCCAGCAGCCAAGATGCAGGGGGCGCTGTATCTGGGGCCAACGTCCTGACTTTC.

This clone was detected only once. The chain joins TRBV6-6 to TRBJ2-5; D gene unclear. Germline V lookup: CDR1 MNHNY, CDR2 SVGAGI (reference sequence). V was pared by 4 bases and J by 5 bases, with 8 bases between. The CDR3 loop spans 12 amino acids. DNA for the CDR3: TGTGCCAGCAGTTTGACATTCGAGACCCAGTACTTC. Translation gives CASSLTFETQYF.

The chain is built from TRBV2 and TRBJ1-2; no firm D call. Germline V gene lookup returns CDR1 SNHLY and CDR2 FYNNEI. With 3 bases removed from V and 0 bases from J, the gap between germline ends came to 8 bases. The CDR3 totals 14 residues. CDR3 sequence: CASSDRPTNYGYTF. The CDR3 DNA follows: TGTGCCAGCAGTGATCGGCCGACTAACTATGGCTACACCTTC. Variable domain in full (rest from reference TRBV2 and TRBJ1-2): EPEVTQTPSHQVTQMGQEVILRCVPISNHLYFYWYRQILGQKVEFLVSFYNNEISEKSEIFDDQFSVERPDGSNFTLKIRSTKLEDSAMYFCASSDRPTNYGYTFGSGTRLTVV.

The chain carries TRBV7-2 and TRBJ1-1, with D maybe TRBD1 (5 bases). The V end was cut by 2 bases, the J end by 4 bases, with 11 bases between. The CDR3 is 14 amino acids. Germline assignment: CDR1 SGHTA and CDR2 FQGNSA. CDR3 DNA sequence: TGTGCCAGCAGCTTATATCCTGGGGGCACTGAAGCTTTCTTT. Translation: CASSLYPGGTEAFF.

This chain joins TRBV4-2 and TRBJ1-2; 11 bases align to TRBD1. From germline, CDR1 is LGHNA and CDR2 YNFKEQ. The junction had 6 bases not matched to a gene; V was cut back by 5 bases and J by 4 bases. This CDR3 region has 15 residues. The CDR3 loop is CASSAGDRGIYGYTF. As DNA, the CDR3 is TGTGCCAGCAGCGCCGGGGACAGGGGGATCTATGGCTACACCTTC.

The J gene is TRBJ2-4, the V gene TRBV7-8, with 11 bases matching TRBD2. Germline trimming cut 5 bases from V and 7 bases from J; bases unmatched to any gene: 10. Germline lookup yields CDR1 SGHVS and CDR2 FQNEAQ. The CDR3 is 16 amino acids. The CDR3 loop is CASSKLPLAGENIQYF. The CDR3 DNA sequence: TGTGCCAGCAGCAAACTTCCACTAGCGGGGGAGAACATTCAGTACTTC.

V is TRBV29-1 and J is TRBJ2-7; the match to TRBD1 covers 7 bases. Germline V lookup: CDR1 SQVTM, CDR2 ANQGSEA. The CDR3 is 13 residues long. Trimming took 4 bases from V and 0 from J; bases not matched to a gene: 3. The CDR3 sequence is CSVAGTVSYEQYF. Here the CDR3 DNA reads TGCAGCGTTGCCGGGACAGTCTCCTACGAGCAGTACTTC.

On this clone itself: The same CDR3 can be traced to other DNA sequences in this sample. This sequence joins TRBV28 and TRBJ1-2; a possible D gene is TRBD1 (5 bases). V lost 6 bases and J 8 bases, leaving 13 bases between the germline ends. CDR1 and CDR2 (germline): MDHEN, SYDVKM. The CDR3 loop spans 12 amino acids. CDR3 loop: CASSSQGRGYTF. The CDR3, as DNA: TGTGCCAGCAGCTCCCAGGGAAGAGGCTACACCTTC.

In DNA form, the CDR3 reads TGTGCCAGCAGCTCGAAAACAGGGCTAATGAACACTGAAGCTTTCTTT. Translated: CASSSKTGLMNTEAFF. The chain couples TRBV7-8 to TRBJ1-1; D may be TRBD1 (6 bases). The germline V and J ends were trimmed by 4 bases and 0 bases, with 15 bases remaining between them. Germline assignment: CDR1 SGHVS and CDR2 FQNEAQ. This CDR3 comprises 16 residues.

This clone was seen a handful of times. This rearrangement joins TRBV6-1 to TRBJ1-1; no clear D gene. Trimming stripped 4 bases from V and 3 bases from J, with 3 bases between. The CDR3 runs 11 residues. CDR1 MNHNS and CDR2 SASEGT come from the germline V gene. Here the CDR3 DNA reads TGTGCCAGCAGTGGAGACACTGAAGCTTTCTTT. Translated: CASSGDTEAFF.

This clone was counted only a few times. The genes are TRBV14 and TRBJ2-7; D possibly corresponds to TRBD1 (7 bases). The germline gives CDR1 SGHDN, CDR2 FVKESK. CDR3 length: 13 residues. V was cut by 2 bases and J by 9 bases, with 14 bases left in between. The CDR3 sequence is CASSQTRQGGQYF. The DNA for the CDR3 is TGTGCCAGCAGCCAAACCCGCCAGGGGGGGCAGTACTTC.

This rearrangement joins TRBV30 to TRBJ2-3, with TRBD2 matching 7 bases. This CDR3 region has 16 residues. The trim removed 2 bases at V and 0 bases at J, leaving 8 bases unmatched. Germline values: CDR1 GTSNPN, CDR2 SVGIG (reference sequence). The CDR3 is CAWSLLAGRSTDTQYF. The CDR3 DNA follows: TGTGCCTGGAGTTTATTAGCGGGTCGAAGCACAGATACGCAGTATTTT.

The V call is TRBV29-1, the J call TRBJ1-2; 7 bases match TRBD1. CDR3 length: 16 amino acids. Trimming at V came to 6 bases and at J to 3 bases, leaving 16 bases not matched to a gene. CDR1 and CDR2 (germline): SQVTM, ANQGSEA. CDR3 DNA: TGCAGCGTAGATACCGGGGGAACGGGACAGCACTATGGCTACACCTTC. Protein product: CSVDTGGTGQHYGYTF.

This clone was found a few times. This chain uses TRBV29-1 with TRBJ1-1, with D tentatively TRBD1 (5 bases). V was shortened by 5 bases and J by 1 base, with 14 bases between the two germline ends. The CDR3 consists of 14 residues. CDR1 is SQVTM, CDR2 ANQGSEA, per germline. For the CDR3, the DNA is TGCAGCGTTTTACCGGGACGGCCGAACACTGAAGCTTTCTTT. It translates to CSVLPGRPNTEAFF.

V is TRBV6-5 and J is TRBJ1-2; D remains unclear. Trimming cost V 4 bases and J 3 bases, with 9 bases left between them. This CDR3 region has 13 residues. Germline-derived CDR1 and CDR2 are MNHEY and SVGAGI. The CDR3 DNA reads TGTGCCAGCAGTTTAGACAAGTACTATGGCTACACCTTC. Protein sequence: CASSLDKYYGYTF.

The chain combines TRBV6-5 with TRBJ2-1, with TRBD2 as a possible D gene (5 bases). The germline gives CDR1 MNHEY, CDR2 SVGAGI. The CDR3 has 15 residues. Deletions cut 8 bases from V and 1 base from J, with 15 bases between. CDR3 coding DNA: TGTGCCAGCGGTTCCCGGGGAATTTCCTACAATGAGCAGTTCTTC. Protein: CASGSRGISYNEQFF.

This chain joins TRBV29-1 and TRBJ2-3; unclear D gene. The CDR3 consists of 11 residues. V lost 6 bases and J 4 bases, leaving 8 bases between the germline ends. Germline CDR1 reads SQVTM; CDR2 reads ANQGSEA. CDR3 protein: CSVIGADTQYF. The CDR3 DNA follows: TGCAGCGTGATTGGGGCAGATACGCAGTATTTT.

This chain uses TRBV30 with TRBJ2-5; the match to TRBD1 covers 9 bases. The germline gives CDR1 GTSNPN, CDR2 SVGIG (reference sequence). The junction had 17 bases not matched to a gene; V was cut back by 8 bases and J by 7 bases. The CDR3 runs 15 residues. In DNA, the CDR3 is TGTGCCACCGACCGCCCCGGGACAGGGATGGGGACCCAGTACTTC. It translates to CATDRPGTGMGTQYF.

The chain carries TRBV19 and TRBJ2-7; 15 bases line up with TRBD2. Germline V lookup: CDR1 LNHDA, CDR2 SQIVND (reference sequence). The CDR3 loop spans 14 amino acids. With V trimmed by 5 bases and J by 7 bases, 3 bases remained unmatched. The CDR3 sequence: CASSPGLAGGEQYF. CDR3 coding DNA: TGTGCCAGTAGTCCGGGACTAGCGGGGGGTGAGCAGTACTTC.

This rearrangement joins TRBV15 to TRBJ1-5, with D unresolved. The V gene lost 1 base and the J gene lost 7 bases, with 5 bases spanning the gap. This CDR3 region has 12 residues. Per germline, CDR1 LNHNV and CDR2 YYDKDF (reference sequence). For the CDR3, the DNA is TGTGCCACCAGCAGAGGAGGGCAGCCCCAGCATTTT. It translates to CATSRGGQPQHF.

The chain recombines TRBV5-1 with TRBJ2-7; TRBD1 matches at 9 bases. Trimming took 3 bases from V and 4 from J; bases not matched to a gene: 5. The germline V gene encodes CDR1 SGHRS and CDR2 YFSETQ. The CDR3 spans 14 residues. DNA for the CDR3: TGCGCCAGCAGCTCGACAGGGGGGAGTTACGAGCAGTACTTC. Protein: CASSSTGGSYEQYF.

V and J are TRBV4-2 and TRBJ2-3, with TRBD1 matching 11 bases. The CDR3 runs 15 residues. V lost 3 bases, J lost 3 bases, and 2 bases stayed unmatched. Germline CDR1 reads LGHNA; CDR2 reads YNFKEQ. The DNA for the CDR3 is TGTGCCAGCAGCCAGGGACAGGGGGATACAGATACGCAGTATTTT. The encoded protein is CASSQGQGDTDTQYF.

The chain links TRBV6-5 to TRBJ1-3; D ambiguous. Between the trimmed V and J ends, which lost 8 bases and 4 bases, there was a span of 6 bases. Looked up from germline, CDR1 is MNHEY and CDR2 is SVGAGI. The CDR3 consists of 11 residues. The CDR3: CASVGGNTIYF. The CDR3 DNA is TGTGCCAGCGTGGGGGGAAACACCATATATTTT.

This clone was seen more than once but under ten times. V and J are TRBV5-1 and TRBJ2-7; D is possibly TRBD1 (5 bases). In germline, CDR1 is SGHRS, CDR2 YFSETQ. This CDR3 has 12 amino acids. With 3 bases removed from V and 3 bases from J, the gap between germline ends came to 7 bases. The CDR3 is CASSSQVYEQYF. CDR3 coding DNA: TGCGCCAGCAGCTCACAGGTCTACGAGCAGTACTTC.

This clone was detected only a few times. The gene calls are TRBV18 and TRBJ2-3; D not resolved. CDR1 and CDR2 from the germline V gene are KGHSH and LQKENI. Trimming took 1 base from V and 0 from J, leaving 11 bases between them. The CDR3 runs 16 residues. CDR3: CASSPLATPSTDTQYF. The CDR3 DNA reads TGTGCCAGCTCACCACTTGCTACTCCTAGCACAGATACGCAGTATTTT. Looking up the rest from reference TRBV18 and TRBJ2-3 gives the full variable domain: NAGVMQNPRHLVRRRGQEARLRCSPMKGHSHVYWYRQLPEEGLKFMVYLQKENIIDESGMPKERFSAEFPKEGPSILRIQQVVRGDSAAYFCASSPLATPSTDTQYFGPGTRLTVL.

The chain employs TRBV2 and TRBJ1-3; D might be TRBD1 (6 bases). Per the germline V gene, CDR1 is SNHLY and CDR2 is FYNNEI. This CDR3 has 16 amino acids. Trimming pared 1 base from V and 0 bases from J, leaving 10 bases between. The DNA of the CDR3 is TGTGCCAGCAGTGAAGGGCAGGGGAACTCTGGAAACACCATATATTTT. Amino acids: CASSEGQGNSGNTIYF.

The rearrangement uses TRBV30 and TRBJ2-3, with 12 bases aligning to TRBD2. The CDR3 covers 15 residues. The V and J ends lost 0 bases and 4 bases, in that order; junction bases with no gene match: 2. CDR1 is GTSNPN and CDR2 is SVGIG in the germline V gene (reference sequence). This CDR3 reads CAWSVPSGGADTQYF. Written as DNA, the CDR3 is TGTGCCTGGAGTGTACCTAGCGGGGGGGCAGATACGCAGTATTTT.

This clone was detected only once. V gene TRBV10-3 combines with J gene TRBJ2-5; maybe TRBD2 (6 bases). The V gene lost 2 bases and the J gene lost 5 bases, with 9 bases spanning the gap. CDR1 and CDR2 from the germline V gene are ENHRY and SYGVKD. The CDR3 contains 13 residues. For the CDR3, the DNA is TGTGCCATCAGTGAGCTAGGAGGGGAGACCCAGTACTTC. This translates into CAISELGGETQYF.